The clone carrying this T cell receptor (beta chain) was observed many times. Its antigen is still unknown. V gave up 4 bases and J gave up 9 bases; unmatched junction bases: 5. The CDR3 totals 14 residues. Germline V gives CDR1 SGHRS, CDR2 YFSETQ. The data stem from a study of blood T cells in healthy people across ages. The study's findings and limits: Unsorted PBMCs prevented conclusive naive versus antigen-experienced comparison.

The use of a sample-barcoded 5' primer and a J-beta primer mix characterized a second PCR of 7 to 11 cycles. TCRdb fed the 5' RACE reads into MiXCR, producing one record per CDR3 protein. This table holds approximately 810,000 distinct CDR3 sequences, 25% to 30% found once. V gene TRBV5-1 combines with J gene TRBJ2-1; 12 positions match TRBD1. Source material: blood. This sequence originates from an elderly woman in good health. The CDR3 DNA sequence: TGCGCCAGCAGCCAGGGACAGGGGGCCGGTGAGCAGTTCTTC. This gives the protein CASSQGQGAGEQFF.